This TCR beta chain was documented in a study of read filtering for tumor transcriptome and immune sequencing. The library was built from about 400 ng RNA with molecular barcoded adaptors for alpha/delta and beta/gamma chains. TCRdb passed the reads through MiXCR, listing each CDR3 protein once. This table has about 30,000 distinct CDR3 sequences, approximately 18% appearing once. Regarding this clonotype: A much larger clone differs from this one at a single base, so this may be a read error.

The V segment lost 6 bases and the J segment 4 bases; nucleotides outside the gene matches: 9. CDR1 is DFQATT, CDR2 SNEGSKA, per germline (reference sequence). This CDR3 spans 15 amino acids. The source of this sequence is a donor at least 40 years old with multiple myeloma. The chain has TRBV20-1 and TRBJ2-3; 11 nucleotides match TRBD2. Sequenced sample: a population of CD138-negative cells sorted from bone marrow. DNA of the CDR3: TGCAGTGCCCTAGCGGGGGGAACTAGCGCAGATACGCAGTATTTT. Translating it yields CSALAGGTSADTQYF.